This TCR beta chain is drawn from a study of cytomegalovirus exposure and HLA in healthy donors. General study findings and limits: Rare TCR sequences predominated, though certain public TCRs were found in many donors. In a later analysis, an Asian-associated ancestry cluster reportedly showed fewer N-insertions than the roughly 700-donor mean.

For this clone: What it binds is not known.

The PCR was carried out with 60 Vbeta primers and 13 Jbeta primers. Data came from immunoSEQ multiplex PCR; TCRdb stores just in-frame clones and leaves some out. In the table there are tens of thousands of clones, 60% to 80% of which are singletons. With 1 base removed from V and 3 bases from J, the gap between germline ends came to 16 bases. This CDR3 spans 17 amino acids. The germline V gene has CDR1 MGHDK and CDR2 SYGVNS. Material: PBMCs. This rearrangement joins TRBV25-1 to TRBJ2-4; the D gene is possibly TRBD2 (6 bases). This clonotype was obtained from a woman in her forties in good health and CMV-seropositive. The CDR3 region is CASSEWEVGGVKNIQYF. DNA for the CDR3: TGTGCCAGCAGTGAATGGGAGGTTGGGGGAGTCAAAAACATTCAGTACTTC. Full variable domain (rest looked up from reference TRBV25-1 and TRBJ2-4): EADIYQTPRYLVIGTGKKITLECSQTMGHDKMYWYQQDPGMELHLIHYSYGVNSTEKGDLSSESTVSRIRTEHFPLTLESARPSHTSQYLCASSEWEVGGVKNIQYFGAGTRLSVL.